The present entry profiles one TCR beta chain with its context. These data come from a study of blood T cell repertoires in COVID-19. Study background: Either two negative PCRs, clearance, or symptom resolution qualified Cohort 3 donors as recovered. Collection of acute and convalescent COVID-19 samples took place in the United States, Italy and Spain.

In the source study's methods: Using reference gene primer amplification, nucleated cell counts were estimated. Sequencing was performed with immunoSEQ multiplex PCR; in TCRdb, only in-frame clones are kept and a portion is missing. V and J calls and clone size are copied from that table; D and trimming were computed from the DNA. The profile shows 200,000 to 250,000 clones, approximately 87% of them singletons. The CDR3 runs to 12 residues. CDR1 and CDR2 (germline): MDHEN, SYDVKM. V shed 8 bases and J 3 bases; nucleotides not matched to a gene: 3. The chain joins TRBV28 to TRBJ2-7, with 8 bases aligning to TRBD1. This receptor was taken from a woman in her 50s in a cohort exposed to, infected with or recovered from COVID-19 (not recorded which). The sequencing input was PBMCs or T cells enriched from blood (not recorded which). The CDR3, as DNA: TGTGCCAGCGGACAGGGCTTCTACGAGCAGTACTTC. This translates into CASGQGFYEQYF.